Shown below are 31 T cell receptor beta chains from a single sample sequenced in a study of CD8+ T cells in alopecia areata (dated by TCRdb to the late 2010s). Library method: the immunoSEQ multiplex PCR assay. RNA was extracted from all samples and reverse transcribed into cDNA as template for TCR sequencing. TCRdb retrieved this table from immuneACCESS and kept in-frame rearrangements only. Not all clones are present; in checked studies, unresolved V genes account for under half, and no reason is known for the remainder. The sample table records 140,000 or so clones; 62% of these occur just once. 35% to 45% of the sample comes from the top ten. Sequenced input: CD8+ T cells sorted from blood. The source of these receptors is a human donor in good health.

The chain joins TRBV27 to TRBJ1-2; 8 positions match TRBD1. The CDR3 contains 13 residues. From germline, CDR1 is MNHEY and CDR2 SMNVEV (reference sequence). Germline trimming cut 5 bases from V and 8 bases from J; bases unmatched to any gene: 7. CDR3 in amino acids: CASSPQGAHGYTF. In DNA, the CDR3 is TGTGCCAGCAGTCCGCAGGGGGCCCACGGCTACACCTTC.

There are a few counts of this clone. The rearrangement uses TRBV15 and TRBJ2-3, with 12 positions matching TRBD2. This CDR3 region has 15 residues. Unmatched junction bases numbered 2, after V lost 1 base and J lost 6 bases. The germline CDR1 and CDR2 sequences are LNHNV and YYDKDF (reference sequence). The CDR3 protein is CATSRASGRADTQYF. CDR3 coding DNA: TGTGCCACCAGCAGAGCTAGCGGGAGGGCGGATACGCAGTATTTT.

The chain couples TRBV15 to TRBJ2-2; 10 bases match TRBD2. V shed 5 bases, J shed 1 base, and the junction held 4 bases outside the gene matches. The CDR3 spans 16 residues. The germline gives CDR1 LNHNV, CDR2 YYDKDF (reference sequence). The CDR3: CATSGRTSGNTGELFF. The CDR3 coding sequence is TGTGCCACCAGCGGACGGACTAGCGGGAACACCGGGGAGCTGTTTTTT.

The rearrangement uses TRBV27 and TRBJ2-1; D perhaps matches TRBD1 (5 bases). V lost 4 bases, J lost 2 bases, and 12 bases lay in between. CDR1 and CDR2 (germline): MNHEY, SMNVEV (reference sequence). The CDR3 is made up of 15 amino acids. CDR3 amino acids: CASSSVQGTYNEQFF. In DNA, the CDR3 is TGTGCCAGCAGTTCAGTCCAGGGAACCTACAATGAGCAGTTCTTC.

This clone was seen only once. The genes are TRBV30 and TRBJ2-7; D is uncertain. Germline CDR1 reads GTSNPN; CDR2 reads SVGIG (reference sequence). V lost 5 bases to trimming and J lost 3 bases, with 14 bases between them. This CDR3 is 13 amino acids long. The CDR3 nucleotides are TGTGCCTGGGCCTTCGGGCAGGTCTACGAGCAGTACTTC. Amino acids: CAWAFGQVYEQYF.

The sample holds a few counts of this clone. The V gene is TRBV5-6, the J gene TRBJ2-1, with D tentatively TRBD2 (5 bases). Germline V gives CDR1 SGHDT, CDR2 YYEEEE. V was shortened by 0 bases and J by 10 bases, with 11 bases between the two germline ends. The CDR3 is 13 amino acids. CDR3 sequence (DNA): TGTGCCAGCAGCTTGGCGGGATCGGAGGAGCAGTTCTTC. Its translation: CASSLAGSEEQFF.

The chain couples TRBV29-1 to TRBJ1-1; D not certain. CDR1 SQVTM and CDR2 ANQGSEA come from the germline V gene. Deletions cut 3 bases from V and 3 bases from J, with 11 bases between. This CDR3 region has 13 residues. The CDR3 DNA is TGCAGCGTTGAGTTTCGGTATGACACTGAAGCTTTCTTT. This codes for CSVEFRYDTEAFF.

The gene calls are TRBV9 and TRBJ2-3; D not resolved. Trimming removed 0 bases at V and 0 bases at J, with 8 bases between. The CDR3 runs 15 residues. Germline assignment: CDR1 SGDLS and CDR2 YYNGEE. For the CDR3, the DNA is TGTGCCAGCAGCGTAGACACAGCTAGCACAGATACGCAGTATTTT. It codes for CASSVDTASTDTQYF. Complete variable domain (other parts from reference TRBV9 and TRBJ2-3): DSGVTQTPKHLITATGQRVTLRCSPRSGDLSVYWYQQSLDQGLQFLIQYYNGEERAKGNILERFSAQQFPDLHSELNLSSLELGDSALYFCASSVDTASTDTQYFGPGTRLTVL.

This sequence joins TRBV7-9 and TRBJ2-5, with TRBD2 matching 7 bases. The length of the CDR3 is 13 residues. The germline gives CDR1 SEHNR, CDR2 FQNEAQ (reference sequence). V was clipped by 5 bases and J by 5 bases; unmatched bases: 5. CDR3 region: CASSLRGGETQYF. The CDR3 region has the DNA TGTGCCAGCAGCCTACGGGGAGGGGAGACCCAGTACTTC.

V and J are TRBV4-1 and TRBJ1-4; the D is unclear. Per the germline V gene, CDR1 is MGHRA and CDR2 is YSYEKL. The V and J ends lost 1 base and 5 bases respectively, with 8 bases between them. This CDR3 contains 14 residues. CDR3 in amino acids: CASSQVEGNEKLFF. In DNA form, the CDR3 reads TGCGCCAGCAGCCAAGTTGAAGGGAATGAAAAACTGTTTTTT.

The gene calls are TRBV12-5 and TRBJ2-7, with D possibly matching TRBD1 (6 bases). V gave up 5 bases and J gave up 0 bases, with 20 bases separating them. The germline CDR1 and CDR2 sequences are LGHNT and FRNRAP. CDR3 length: 17 amino acids. The CDR3 DNA is TGTGCTAGTGGTGCCCAACCCAGGGGATCCCTCTCCTACGAGCAGTACTTC. Its translation is CASGAQPRGSLSYEQYF. Variable domain in full (rest from reference TRBV12-5 and TRBJ2-7): DARVTQTPRHKVTEMGQEVTMRCQPILGHNTVFWYRQTMMQGLELLAYFRNRAPLDDSGMPKDRFSAEMPDATLATLKIQPSEPRDSAVYFCASGAQPRGSLSYEQYFGPGTRLTVT.

This clone is a singleton in its sample. The chain links TRBV9 to TRBJ1-3; unclear D gene. Trimming cost V 0 bases and J 0 bases, with 4 bases left between them. The length of the CDR3 is 14 residues. Germline V gene data show CDR1 as SGDLS and CDR2 as YYNGEE. The DNA of the CDR3 is TGTGCCAGCAGCGTAGGCTCCTCTGGAAACACCATATATTTT. Amino acid sequence: CASSVGSSGNTIYF.

This clone was seen only a few times. V is TRBV4-1 and J is TRBJ2-3; TRBD2 aligns across 7 bases. The CDR3 has 16 amino acids. Germline V CDR1 and CDR2: MGHRA, YSYEKL. Germline trimming cut 1 base from V and 5 bases from J; bases unmatched to any gene: 9. The CDR3 is CASSQGNSGILDTQYF. The CDR3 nucleotides read TGCGCCAGCAGCCAAGGAAACAGCGGGATATTAGATACGCAGTATTTT.

This chain uses TRBV5-6 with TRBJ2-7; tentatively, D is TRBD1 (5 bases). CDR3 size: 14 residues. The germline V gene encodes CDR1 SGHDT and CDR2 YYEEEE. V was trimmed by 4 bases and J by 0 bases, leaving 11 bases between them. CDR3 DNA: TGTGCCAGCAGCCCCCAGGGTTTCTCCTACGAGCAGTACTTC. Its translation is CASSPQGFSYEQYF.

This clone has just a few counts. The chain joins TRBV28 to TRBJ2-7; D remains ambiguous. V gave up 2 bases and J gave up 3 bases, with 8 bases separating them. CDR3 length equals 13 residues. The germline V gene has CDR1 MDHEN and CDR2 SYDVKM. CDR3 coding DNA: TGTGCCAGCAGTTTAGTGCAGGACTACGAGCAGTACTTC. As protein: CASSLVQDYEQYF.

The gene calls are TRBV5-6 and TRBJ2-3; TRBD2 is a possible D gene (6 bases). This CDR3 has 13 residues. V was cut by 0 bases and J by 8 bases, with 10 bases left in between. Germline V gene data show CDR1 as SGHDT and CDR2 as YYEEEE. In DNA form, the CDR3 reads TGTGCCAGCAGCTTGGATAGCGGTGTTACGCAGTATTTT. It specifies CASSLDSGVTQYF.

This clone appeared once. The chain joins TRBV29-1 to TRBJ1-2, with TRBD1 as a possible D gene (6 bases). The CDR3 runs to 12 residues. V dropped 5 bases and J dropped 8 bases, with 15 bases sitting between them. Germline V lookup: CDR1 SQVTM, CDR2 ANQGSEA. CDR3 nucleotides: TGCAGCGTTCGAGGGGGGGCGTCGGGCTACACCTTC. Translated, it gives CSVRGGASGYTF.

The gene calls are TRBV18 and TRBJ2-7; D is ambiguous. Trimming pared 6 bases from V and 4 bases from J, leaving 19 bases between. The CDR3 spans 15 residues. CDR1 and CDR2 from the germline V gene are KGHSH and LQKENI. This CDR3 is CASSRWVWYGYEQYF. In DNA, the CDR3 is TGTGCCAGCTCCCGGTGGGTTTGGTACGGGTACGAGCAGTACTTC.

The chain recombines TRBV6-5 with TRBJ2-7; 9 bases align to TRBD1. CDR1 is MNHEY, CDR2 SVGAGI, per germline. The CDR3 totals 13 residues. Unmatched junction bases numbered 4, after V lost 5 bases and J lost 5 bases. The CDR3 DNA sequence: TGTGCCAGCAGTAGGGGACAGGGCAACGAGCAGTACTTC. Its translation: CASSRGQGNEQYF.

V usage is TRBV19 and J usage is TRBJ2-7, with D maybe TRBD2 (6 bases). Deletions cut 3 bases from V and 0 bases from J, with 9 bases between. The germline V gene has CDR1 LNHDA and CDR2 SQIVND (reference sequence). There are 14 residues in the CDR3. The CDR3 DNA reads as TGTGCCAGTAGTATCTACGGGAGCTCCTACGAGCAGTACTTC. It yields the protein CASSIYGSSYEQYF.

The chain uses TRBV27 and TRBJ2-5; 8 bases agree with TRBD2. The CDR3 spans 16 residues. From germline, CDR1 is MNHEY and CDR2 SMNVEV (reference sequence). The V and J ends lost 5 bases and 4 bases, in that order; junction bases with no gene match: 12. Here the CDR3 reads CASSPRTAGDGETQYF. DNA for the CDR3: TGTGCCAGCAGTCCTCGGACAGCGGGAGACGGAGAGACCCAGTACTTC.

This clone has only a few counts. The rearrangement uses TRBV4-1 and TRBJ2-3; D gene uncertain. This CDR3 is 17 amino acids long. Trimming removed 0 bases at V and 2 bases at J, with 15 bases between. Germline CDR1 reads MGHRA; CDR2 reads YSYEKL. DNA for the CDR3: TGCGCCAGCAGCCAAGAGTACGGCAGGCCTCCCACAGATACGCAGTATTTT. Translating gives CASSQEYGRPPTDTQYF.

On this clone itself: Within the sample, other DNA sequences also encode this same CDR3. The chain is built from TRBV5-1 and TRBJ2-7, with 12 bases identical to TRBD1. This CDR3 contains 14 residues. V dropped 4 bases and J dropped 4; count of bases not matched to a gene: 3. Germline assignment: CDR1 SGHRS and CDR2 YFSETQ. For the CDR3, the DNA is TGCGCCAGCAGCCCGGGACAGGGGGCTTACGAGCAGTACTTC. Encoded protein: CASSPGQGAYEQYF.

This clone was observed a few times. This chain joins TRBV13 and TRBJ2-1; 8 bases map to TRBD1. V gave up 0 bases and J gave up 12 bases; unmatched junction bases: 10. Germline values: CDR1 PRHDT, CDR2 FYEKMQ (reference sequence). This CDR3 spans 15 amino acids. The CDR3 loop is CASSLGPAGGPRQFF. The CDR3 region has the DNA TGTGCCAGCAGCTTAGGTCCCGCAGGGGGCCCGCGGCAGTTCTTC.

J is TRBJ2-2 and V is TRBV7-7; TRBD2 matches 14 bases. CDR1 and CDR2 from the germline V gene are SSHAT and FNYEAQ (reference sequence). This CDR3 is built from 16 residues. V lost 5 bases, J lost 5 bases, and 4 bases stayed unmatched. In DNA form, the CDR3 reads TGTGCCAGCAGCCCCAGGACTAGCGGGAGGACCGGGGAGCTGTTTTTT. Its protein product is CASSPRTSGRTGELFF.

The rearrangement uses TRBV4-1 and TRBJ2-5; 13 nucleotides match TRBD2. The CDR3 is 16 residues long. Germline V gene lookup returns CDR1 MGHRA and CDR2 YSYEKL. V dropped 5 bases and J dropped 5; count of bases not matched to a gene: 8. This CDR3 is CASSFRTSGSGETQYF. The DNA for the CDR3 is TGCGCCAGCAGCTTCCGGACTAGCGGGAGTGGGGAGACCCAGTACTTC.

The V and J genes are TRBV29-1 and TRBJ2-7; either TRBD1 or TRBD2 may supply D (6 bases each). V was pared by 7 bases and J by 2 bases, with 15 bases between. The germline gives CDR1 SQVTM, CDR2 ANQGSEA. There are 13 residues in the CDR3. The DNA for the CDR3 is TGCAGCGCTGCGGAGGGGGTTACCTACGAGCAGTACTTC. This encodes CSAAEGVTYEQYF.

The chain couples TRBV13 to TRBJ2-3; no reliable D call. Trimming left V 1 base short and J 2 bases short, with 7 bases between. The germline V gene has CDR1 PRHDT and CDR2 FYEKMQ (reference sequence). CDR3 length equals 14 residues. The CDR3 DNA is TGTGCCAGCAGCTTAGAACAGCTCACAGATACGCAGTATTTT. It codes for CASSLEQLTDTQYF.

The gene calls are TRBV4-1 and TRBJ2-7, with TRBD1 matching 9 bases. V lost 1 base, J lost 4 bases, and 5 bases stayed unmatched. CDR1 is MGHRA and CDR2 is YSYEKL in the germline V gene. The CDR3 runs 15 residues. CDR3 sequence: CASSQVLGQGYEQYF. The CDR3 DNA is TGCGCCAGCAGCCAAGTCTTAGGACAGGGGTACGAGCAGTACTTC.

This clone has only a few counts. The genes are TRBV30 and TRBJ1-5; TRBD1 matches at 7 bases. Germline V gene data show CDR1 as GTSNPN and CDR2 as SVGIG (reference sequence). Germline trimming cut 5 bases from V and 3 bases from J; bases unmatched to any gene: 13. This CDR3 comprises 16 residues. The CDR3 nucleotides read TGTGCCTGGGGGTCGGGAGGGGGCCTCACCAATCAGCCCCAGCATTTT. It yields the protein CAWGSGGGLTNQPQHF.

The V call is TRBV15, the J call TRBJ2-1, with 9 bases that match TRBD1. The CDR3 loop spans 15 amino acids. With V trimmed by 1 base and J by 8 bases, 6 bases remained unmatched. Germline assignment: CDR1 LNHNV and CDR2 YYDKDF (reference sequence). The DNA of the CDR3 is TGTGCCACCAGCAGAGTAAGGACAGGGGTCCATGAGCAGTTCTTC. This gives the protein CATSRVRTGVHEQFF.